The TCR beta chain described here comes from a study of blood T cell repertoires in COVID-19. Study-level background: Both acute and convalescent COVID-19 samples were obtained from the United States, Italy and Spain. PBMCs, B-cell-depleted T cells, or T cells were the source of the cDNA or gDNA that made up the material.

Per the authors' pipeline: Using reference gene primer amplification, nucleated cell counts were estimated. Here immunoSEQ multiplex PCR was the method, and the copy in TCRdb shows in-frame clones only, minus some. V and J calls and clone size are copied from that table; D and trimming were computed from the DNA. This table holds about 82,000 clones, around 80% found once. CDR1 is MNHNY and CDR2 is SVGAGI in the germline V gene (reference sequence). The CDR3 contains 15 residues. Trimming stripped 5 bases from V and 0 bases from J, with 14 bases between. The chain carries TRBV6-6 and TRBJ2-7; D gene uncertain. Sequenced sample: peripheral blood. The TCR sequence derives from a woman aged 40 to 49 with active or convalescent COVID-19. This CDR3 reads CASSDDRPGSYEQYF. CDR3 coding DNA: TGTGCCAGCAGTGACGACCGCCCAGGCTCCTACGAGCAGTACTTC.